This T cell receptor (beta chain) was sequenced in a study of glioma-infiltrating T cells after dendritic cell vaccination. The assay was immunoSEQ multiplex PCR, and TCRdb's table has in-frame clones only and misses some. The table has some 90,000 clones, 75% to 85% seen once; the top ten hold around 2.2%. The time point here: after dendritic cell vaccination, including at tumor progression/relapse. Blood PBMC samples: pre-vaccination, two weeks post third vaccination, and at tumor progression. Germline V gene sequence: CDR1 SGHRS, CDR2 YFSETQ. Trimming left V 0 bases short and J 4 bases short, with 10 bases between. The CDR3 is 15 amino acids.

J is TRBJ2-2 and V is TRBV5-1; a weak D match, TRBD1 (6 bases). The sequence was obtained from a human donor with glioblastoma. Sequences were derived from blood, sampled after dendritic cell vaccination. The CDR3 sequence: CASSLAGVSTGELFF. DNA for the CDR3: TGCGCCAGCAGCTTGGCAGGGGTTTCCACCGGGGAGCTGTTTTTT.